The rows below give T cell receptor beta chains drawn from one sample of a study of human T cells and chemical hapten exposure. Each CDR3 protein is one row after TCRdb ran MiXCR on the RACE reads. The repertoire consists of 40,000 to 50,000 distinct CDR3 sequences, with 3.5% to 4% occurring once and the leading ten covering around 28%. This material consisted of whole blood, taken in connection with sensitization to the hapten diphenylcyclopropenone (DPC). These receptor sequences come from a man aged 45-65 years with alopecia areata. Some clones in this sample may be carry-over from other donors' samples. The CDR3 runs from the conserved cysteine through the conserved F or W. A D gene is named only where the DNA matches it firmly. Where a row states a size, it is once, few, many or the class of an expanded clone; other rows omit it.

d_gene: NA
j_gene: TRBJ1-6
v_gene: TRBV6-5
abundance: NA
CDR3nt: TGTGCCAGCACCCGAATGGACCAGTCGCGGTCACCCCTCCACTTT
CDR3aa: CASTRMDQSRSPLHF

d_gene: TRBD2
j_gene: TRBJ2-7
v_gene: TRBV5-4
abundance: NA
CDR3nt: TGTGCCAGCAGCCCCTCCTGGACTAGCGGGAGTCGGGAGCAGTACTTC
CDR3aa: CASSPSWTSGSREQYF

d_gene: TRBD2
j_gene: TRBJ2-1
v_gene: TRBV5-1
abundance: many
CDR3nt: TGCGCCAGCAGCTTGGAGCGGGAGAGGTACAATGAGCAGTTCTTC
CDR3aa: CASSLERERYNEQFF

d_gene: NA
j_gene: TRBJ2-2
v_gene: TRBV10-1
abundance: many
CDR3nt: TGCGCCAGCAGCGACCTCGGCAGCGACGGGGAGCTGTTTTTT
CDR3aa: CASSDLGSDGELFF

d_gene: NA
j_gene: TRBJ2-7
v_gene: TRBV5-4
abundance: NA
CDR3nt: TGTGCCAGCAGCCAGGGAACCAGCTCCCACGAGCAGTACTTC
CDR3aa: CASSQGTSSHEQYF

d_gene: TRBD2
j_gene: TRBJ2-3
v_gene: TRBV29-1
abundance: many
CDR3nt: TGCAGCGTTGGGACTAGCGGGAGAGATACGCAGTATTTT
CDR3aa: CSVGTSGRDTQYF

d_gene: NA
j_gene: TRBJ2-1
v_gene: TRBV4-1
abundance: many
CDR3nt: TGCGCCAGCAGCCAAGATCGGGGCACCAATGAGCAGTTCTTC
CDR3aa: CASSQDRGTNEQFF

d_gene: NA
j_gene: TRBJ2-1
v_gene: TRBV7-8
abundance: many
CDR3nt: TGTGCCAGCAGCTTGACAGTTTACAATGAGCAGTTCTTC
CDR3aa: CASSLTVYNEQFF

d_gene: NA
j_gene: TRBJ2-1
v_gene: TRBV10-3
abundance: few
CDR3nt: TGTGCCATCAGTGAGTCGCCCTCCTCGGAGCAGTTCTTC
CDR3aa: CAISESPSSEQFF

d_gene: NA
j_gene: TRBJ2-3
v_gene: TRBV20-1
abundance: many
CDR3nt: TGCAGTGCTAGAGCTACGGAAGATACGCAGTATTTT
CDR3aa: CSARATEDTQYF

d_gene: NA
j_gene: TRBJ2-5
v_gene: TRBV4-1
abundance: many
CDR3nt: TGCGCCAGCAGCCAAGATTGGGGGGTTCAAGAGACCCAGTACTTC
CDR3aa: CASSQDWGVQETQYF

d_gene: TRBD1
j_gene: TRBJ2-7
v_gene: TRBV12-3/TRBV12-4
abundance: many
CDR3nt: TGTGCCAGCAGACCCGGGACAGCTAACTCCTACGAGCAGTACTTC
CDR3aa: CASRPGTANSYEQYF

d_gene: NA
j_gene: TRBJ1-5
v_gene: TRBV5-4
abundance: many
CDR3nt: TGTGCCAGCAGCTTAAATAATCAGCCCCAGCATTTT
CDR3aa: CASSLNNQPQHF

d_gene: TRBD1
j_gene: TRBJ1-1
v_gene: TRBV12-3/TRBV12-4
abundance: many
CDR3nt: TGTGCCAGCCGAGCAGGGGGATCGAACACTGAAGCTTTCTTT
CDR3aa: CASRAGGSNTEAFF

d_gene: NA
j_gene: TRBJ1-5
v_gene: TRBV7-9
abundance: NA
CDR3nt: TGTGCCAGCAGCTTTTACAGCAATCAGCCCCAGCATTTT
CDR3aa: CASSFYSNQPQHF

d_gene: NA
j_gene: TRBJ2-7
v_gene: TRBV10-1
abundance: NA
CDR3nt: TGCGCCAGCAGTCCTCAGAGCCTCTACGAGCAGTACTTC
CDR3aa: CASSPQSLYEQYF

d_gene: NA
j_gene: TRBJ1-1
v_gene: TRBV28
abundance: few
CDR3nt: TGTGCCAGCAGTTTCGGCAGTCGAACTACTGAAGCTTTCTTT
CDR3aa: CASSFGSRTTEAFF

d_gene: TRBD1
j_gene: TRBJ1-2
v_gene: TRBV6-2/TRBV6-3
abundance: many
CDR3nt: TGTGCCAGCACGCCGGACAGGACTTATGGCTACACCTTC
CDR3aa: CASTPDRTYGYTF

d_gene: TRBD1
j_gene: TRBJ1-1
v_gene: TRBV9
abundance: many
CDR3nt: TGTGCCAGCAGCCAACAGGGGGGAGGCACTGAAGCTTTCTTT
CDR3aa: CASSQQGGGTEAFF

d_gene: NA
j_gene: TRBJ2-2
v_gene: TRBV30
abundance: many
CDR3nt: TGTGCCTGGAGTCCAGGGACCGGGGAGCTGTTTTTT
CDR3aa: CAWSPGTGELFF

d_gene: NA
j_gene: TRBJ2-7
v_gene: TRBV18
abundance: NA
CDR3nt: TGTGCCAGCCAACGGGACAAACCCTACGAGCAGTACTTC
CDR3aa: CASQRDKPYEQYF

d_gene: NA
j_gene: TRBJ2-1
v_gene: TRBV11-3
abundance: many
CDR3nt: TGTGCCAGCAGCTTAGATCTTGACGGGCGCAATGAGCAGTTCTTC
CDR3aa: CASSLDLDGRNEQFF

d_gene: TRBD2
j_gene: TRBJ2-7
v_gene: TRBV28
abundance: many
CDR3nt: TGTGCCAGCAGTTTAGTTGGGGATGCGTCCGGGAGGGCCCACGAGCAGTACTTC
CDR3aa: CASSLVGDASGRAHEQYF

d_gene: NA
j_gene: TRBJ2-5
v_gene: TRBV12-3/TRBV12-4
abundance: NA
CDR3nt: TGTGCCAGCAGTTCAGGGGCGGGGACCCAAGAGACCCAGTACTTC
CDR3aa: CASSSGAGTQETQYF

d_gene: NA
j_gene: TRBJ2-7
v_gene: TRBV29-1
abundance: NA
CDR3nt: TGCAGCGCTAACAGGTCACCCCTCTACGAGCAGTACTTC
CDR3aa: CSANRSPLYEQYF

d_gene: NA
j_gene: TRBJ1-4
v_gene: TRBV20-1
abundance: NA
CDR3nt: TGCAGTGCTAGCGCAACAGGGTCTGAAAAACTGTTTTTT
CDR3aa: CSASATGSEKLFF

d_gene: NA
j_gene: TRBJ2-3
v_gene: TRBV7-2
abundance: many
CDR3nt: TGTGCCAGCAGCTATTATGGAGATACGCAGTATTTT
CDR3aa: CASSYYGDTQYF

d_gene: TRBD1
j_gene: TRBJ1-2
v_gene: TRBV5-1
abundance: many
CDR3nt: TGCGCCAGCAGCCTTGAGAGGACAGGGATTTCTGGCTACACCTTC
CDR3aa: CASSLERTGISGYTF

d_gene: TRBD2
j_gene: TRBJ2-2
v_gene: TRBV20-1
abundance: many
CDR3nt: TGCAGTGCTAGCGGGACTAGCGGGATAAGGGGGGAGCTGTTTTTT
CDR3aa: CSASGTSGIRGELFF

d_gene: NA
j_gene: TRBJ2-7
v_gene: TRBV3-1
abundance: many
CDR3nt: TGTGCCAGCAGCCAAGATTGGGCACAGACCTACGAGCAGTACTTC
CDR3aa: CASSQDWAQTYEQYF